Below are 11 T cell receptor beta chains sequenced from a single sample in a study of blood T cells in healthy people across ages. A second roughly 6 to 11 cycle PCR used barcoded and J-beta primers. TCRdb reprocessed the 5' RACE reads via MiXCR and lists one record per CDR3 protein. The repertoire holds under 2,000,000 distinct CDR3 sequences, about 49% seen once, with less than 2.5% in the top ten. The specimen was blood. These receptor sequences come from a woman between 40 and 55 years old in good health.

The chain joins TRBV18 to TRBJ2-5, with TRBD2 matching 7 bases. Germline assignment: CDR1 KGHSH and CDR2 LQKENI. The V segment lost 5 bases and the J segment 1 base; nucleotides outside the gene matches: 7. This CDR3 has 15 residues. CDR3 loop: CASSKPGTTQETQYF. The DNA of the CDR3 is TGTGCCAGCTCAAAGCCCGGGACTACCCAAGAGACCCAGTACTTC. The entire variable domain, with the rest obtained from reference TRBV18 and TRBJ2-5, is as follows: NAGVMQNPRHLVRRRGQEARLRCSPMKGHSHVYWYRQLPEEGLKFMVYLQKENIIDESGMPKERFSAEFPKEGPSILRIQQVVRGDSAAYFCASSKPGTTQETQYFGPGTRLLVL.

V gene TRBV18 combines with J gene TRBJ2-5; TRBD1 matches at 9 bases. The CDR3 consists of 13 residues. CDR1 and CDR2 from the germline V gene are KGHSH and LQKENI. J lost 5 bases, V lost 7 bases, and 5 bases had no gene match. The DNA of the CDR3 is TGTGCCAGCTTACAGGGGGCTGTGGAGACCCAGTACTTC. Translated, it gives CASLQGAVETQYF.

In its sample, this clonotype was seen many times. The V and J genes are TRBV4-1 and TRBJ2-1; 8 bases match TRBD2. The CDR3 contains 17 residues. After removal of 3 bases from V and 0 bases from J, the junction contained 7 bases not matched to a gene. Germline CDR1 MGHRA, CDR2 YSYEKL. CDR3 nucleotides: TGCGCCAGCAGCCACGTCGGGGGGGGAATCTCCTACAATGAGCAGTTCTTC. Residues: CASSHVGGGISYNEQFF.

The chain recombines TRBV7-8 with TRBJ2-2, with TRBD2 matching 10 bases. CDR3 length equals 17 residues. The trim removed 4 bases at V and 3 bases at J, leaving 8 bases unmatched. The V gene's germline CDR1 is SGHVS and CDR2 FQNEAQ. The CDR3 sequence is CASSSRGSGGYTGELFF. As DNA, the CDR3 is TGTGCCAGCAGCTCAAGAGGTAGCGGGGGGTACACCGGGGAGCTGTTTTTT. The whole variable domain, filled in from reference TRBV7-8 and TRBJ2-2, reads GAGVSQSPRYKVAKRGQDVALRCDPISGHVSLFWYQQALGQGPEFLTYFQNEAQLDKSGLPSDRFFAERPEGSVSTLKIQRTQQEDSAVYLCASSSRGSGGYTGELFFGEGSRLTVL.

This chain connects TRBV9 to TRBJ2-4; the D gene is possibly TRBD2 (7 bases). Germline lookup yields CDR1 SGDLS and CDR2 YYNGEE. Trimming pared 4 bases from V and 7 bases from J, leaving 15 bases between. The CDR3 loop spans 14 amino acids. CDR3 in amino acids: CASSPPGGGNIQYF. DNA for the CDR3: TGTGCCAGCAGCCCACCGGGGGGCGGGAACATTCAGTACTTC.

This clonotype was observed a few times. V and J are TRBV20-1 and TRBJ2-3; unclear D gene. This CDR3 contains 11 residues. The V end lost 6 bases, the J end lost 6 bases, and 10 bases lay between the germline ends. The germline V gene encodes CDR1 DFQATT and CDR2 SNEGSKA (reference sequence). The CDR3 region has the DNA TGCAGTGCGGGCAAGGCTGATACGCAGTATTTT. This gives the protein CSAGKADTQYF.

The chain joins TRBV7-8 to TRBJ1-2; D is perhaps TRBD1 (6 bases). The germline CDR1 and CDR2 sequences are SGHVS and FQNEAQ. The length of the CDR3 is 13 residues. Trimming took 4 bases from V and 12 from J, leaving 18 bases between them. CDR3 residues: CASSSAFGQFHTF. The CDR3 region has the DNA TGTGCCAGCAGCTCCGCATTCGGACAGTTCCACACCTTC.

This clonotype was recorded a few times. The chain carries TRBV28 and TRBJ2-5; perhaps D is TRBD1 or TRBD2 (5 bases each). Germline CDR1 and CDR2: MDHEN and SYDVKM. Trimming pared 2 bases from V and 2 bases from J, leaving 12 bases between. The CDR3 spans 15 residues. The CDR3 loop reads CASSLVGVGQETQYF. The DNA of the CDR3 is TGTGCCAGCAGTTTAGTGGGGGTAGGGCAAGAGACCCAGTACTTC.

This rearrangement joins TRBV2 to TRBJ1-5, with TRBD1 matching over 10 bases. CDR1 is SNHLY, CDR2 FYNNEI, per germline. The CDR3 has 14 amino acids. After removal of 7 bases from V and 7 bases from J, the junction contained 7 bases not matched to a gene. CDR3 DNA sequence: TGTGCCAGCAAACAGGGACAGGGGCTCCAGCCCCAGCATTTT. It specifies CASKQGQGLQPQHF.

This clonotype was seen a few times. This rearrangement joins TRBV7-9 to TRBJ2-5, with D perhaps TRBD1 or TRBD2 (6 bases each). In germline, CDR1 is SEHNR, CDR2 FQNEAQ (reference sequence). The CDR3 sequence is 15 residues long. V was clipped by 5 bases and J by 2 bases, with 15 bases between them. CDR3 bases: TGTGCCAGCAGCATCGGGGGCCCCCCTCAAGAGACCCAGTACTTC. Its protein product is CASSIGGPPQETQYF.

The gene calls are TRBV5-1 and TRBJ2-4, with D perhaps TRBD2 (6 bases). The CDR3 extends over 13 amino acids. Per germline, CDR1 SGHRS and CDR2 YFSETQ. Trimming took off 4 bases at V and 6 bases at J, with 11 bases between the two ends. The CDR3 loop reads CASSPLGGNIQYF. CDR3 bases: TGCGCCAGCAGCCCACTCGGGGGAAACATTCAGTACTTC.